This record concerns one TCR beta chain sequence. Antigen unknown. This CDR3 has 12 residues. Some clones are missing from TCRdb's copy, which holds only in-frame ones; the method was immunoSEQ multiplex PCR. Altogether about 94,000 clones are present, over 85% being singletons, with the ten largest covering 0.46%. The data were taken from a study of Tregs in tolerant kidney transplant recipients. Study-level findings and limits: Findings come from small patient numbers and require larger validation. Changing PCR primers prevented nucleotide comparison between some patients' samples.

The V and J genes are TRBV12-2 and TRBJ1-1; the DNA was not used to check the table's D call, TRBD1. TRBV12-2 is annotated as a pseudogene. This receptor was obtained from a human donor who received a combined kidney and bone marrow transplant. Sequencing used CD4+ T cells from blood, obtained before the transplant. The CDR3 DNA reads TGTGCAAGTCTAACAGCCGACACTGAAGCTTTCTTT. It yields the protein CASLTADTEAFF.